This record looks at one T cell receptor (beta chain) sequence and its context. Its target is not known. This record belongs to a study of T-cell memory formation after mild COVID-19. The study, taken as a whole, reports: Still unconfirmed is whether the second-wave clones peaking on day 37 recognized SARS-CoV-2.

TCRdb re-analysed the 5' RACE reads in MiXCR, keeping a single row per CDR3 protein. The repertoire holds about 100,000 distinct CDR3 sequences, with over 8.5% as singletons. The sequence was obtained from a man in his late teens or twenties who had mild COVID-19 (a few samples of this study predate the infection). Cell type and time point are not known. The sample comprised PBMCs or a T cell subset sorted from them (not recorded which).

The CDR3 here is CASSPVTAGKDTQYF. CDR3 nucleotides: TGTGCCAGCAGCCCCGTAACGGCAGGGAAGGATACGCAGTATTTT. This chain uses TRBV7-9 with TRBJ2-3; possibly TRBD1 for D (5 bases). The CDR3 is 15 residues long. V was trimmed by 5 bases and J by 6 bases, leaving 18 bases between them. Germline assignment: CDR1 SEHNR and CDR2 FQNEAQ (reference sequence).